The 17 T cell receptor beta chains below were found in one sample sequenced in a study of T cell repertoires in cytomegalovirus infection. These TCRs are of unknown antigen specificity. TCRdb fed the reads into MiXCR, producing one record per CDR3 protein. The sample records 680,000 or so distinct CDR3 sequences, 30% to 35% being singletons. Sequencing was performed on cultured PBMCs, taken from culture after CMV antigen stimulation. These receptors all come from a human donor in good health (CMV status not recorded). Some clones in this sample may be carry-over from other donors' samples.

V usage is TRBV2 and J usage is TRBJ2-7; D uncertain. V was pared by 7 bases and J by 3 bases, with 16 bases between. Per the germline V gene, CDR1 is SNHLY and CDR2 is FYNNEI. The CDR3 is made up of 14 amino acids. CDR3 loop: CASTLPPGNYEQYF. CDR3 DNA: TGTGCCAGCACTCTACCCCCGGGTAACTACGAGCAGTACTTC.

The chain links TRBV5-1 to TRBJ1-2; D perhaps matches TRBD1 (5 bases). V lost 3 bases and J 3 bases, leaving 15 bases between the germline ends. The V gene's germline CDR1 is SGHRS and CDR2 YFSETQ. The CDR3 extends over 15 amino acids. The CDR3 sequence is CASSYGTVMDYGYTF. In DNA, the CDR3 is TGCGCCAGCAGCTACGGGACCGTAATGGACTATGGCTACACCTTC.

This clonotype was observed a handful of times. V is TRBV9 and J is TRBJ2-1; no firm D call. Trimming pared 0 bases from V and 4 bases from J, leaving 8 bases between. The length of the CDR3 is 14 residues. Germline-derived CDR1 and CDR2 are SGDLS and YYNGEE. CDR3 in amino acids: CASSVVDRYNEQFF. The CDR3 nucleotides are TGTGCCAGCAGCGTAGTGGACCGATACAATGAGCAGTTCTTC.

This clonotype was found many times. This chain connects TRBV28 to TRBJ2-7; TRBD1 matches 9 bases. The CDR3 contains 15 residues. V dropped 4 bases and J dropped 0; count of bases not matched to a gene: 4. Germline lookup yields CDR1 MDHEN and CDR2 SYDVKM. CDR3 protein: CASSSGQGSSYEQYF. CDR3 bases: TGTGCCAGCAGTTCGGGACAGGGCAGCTCCTACGAGCAGTACTTC.

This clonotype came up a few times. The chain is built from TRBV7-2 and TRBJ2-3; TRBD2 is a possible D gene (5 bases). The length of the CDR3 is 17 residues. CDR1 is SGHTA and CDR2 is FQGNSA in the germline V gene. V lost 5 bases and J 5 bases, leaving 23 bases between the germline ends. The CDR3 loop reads CASSRRDSSFGGDTQYF. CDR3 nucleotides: TGTGCCAGCAGCCGTCGGGATTCCTCCTTTGGTGGAGATACGCAGTATTTT.

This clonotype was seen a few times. As DNA, the CDR3 is TGTGCCAGCAGCTTCGACGGTCCCTATGGCTACACCTTC. Amino acid sequence: CASSFDGPYGYTF. V is TRBV7-2 and J is TRBJ1-2, with D hard to call. The CDR3 has 13 residues. Germline lookup yields CDR1 SGHTA and CDR2 FQGNSA. Trimming cost V 3 bases and J 4 bases, with 9 bases left between them.

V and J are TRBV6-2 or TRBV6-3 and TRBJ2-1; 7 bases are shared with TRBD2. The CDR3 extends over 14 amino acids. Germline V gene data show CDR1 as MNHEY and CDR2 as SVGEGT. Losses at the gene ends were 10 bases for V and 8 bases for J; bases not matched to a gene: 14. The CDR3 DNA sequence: TGTGCCACGTACTACGGGGCGGGGGTCGATGAGCAGTTCTTC. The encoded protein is CATYYGAGVDEQFF.

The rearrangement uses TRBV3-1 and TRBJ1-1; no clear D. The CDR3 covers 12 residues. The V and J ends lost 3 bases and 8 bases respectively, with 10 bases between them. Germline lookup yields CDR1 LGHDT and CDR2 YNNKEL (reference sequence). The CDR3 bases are TGTGCCAGCAGCCAGGGATGGACGGAAGCTTTCTTT. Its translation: CASSQGWTEAFF.

The DNA for the CDR3 is TGTGCCAGCAGTCTCCTCAGGTGGGGGGAGGGAGAGACCCAGTACTTC. Residues: CASSLLRWGEGETQYF. J is TRBJ2-5 and V is TRBV12-3 or TRBV12-4; 7 bases line up with TRBD2. The CDR3 totals 16 residues. Unmatched junction bases numbered 13, after V lost 5 bases and J lost 4 bases.

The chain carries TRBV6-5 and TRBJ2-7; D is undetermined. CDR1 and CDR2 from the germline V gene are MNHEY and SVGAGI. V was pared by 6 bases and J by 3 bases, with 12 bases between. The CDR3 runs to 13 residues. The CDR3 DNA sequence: TGTGCCAGCAGGCGAGAAGACCACTACGAGCAGTACTTC. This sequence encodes CASRREDHYEQYF.

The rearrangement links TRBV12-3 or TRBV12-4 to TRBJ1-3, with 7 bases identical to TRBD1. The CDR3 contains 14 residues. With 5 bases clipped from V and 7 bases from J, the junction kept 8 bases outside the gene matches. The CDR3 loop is CASSPTGSQNTIYF. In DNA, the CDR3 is TGTGCCAGCAGTCCGACAGGGTCGCAGAACACCATATATTTT.

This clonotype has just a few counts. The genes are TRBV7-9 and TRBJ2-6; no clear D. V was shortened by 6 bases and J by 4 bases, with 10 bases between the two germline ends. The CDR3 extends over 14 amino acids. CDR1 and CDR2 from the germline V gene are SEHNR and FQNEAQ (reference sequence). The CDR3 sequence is CASSSTGGANVLTF. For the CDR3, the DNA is TGTGCCAGCAGTTCCACTGGAGGGGCCAACGTCCTGACTTTC.

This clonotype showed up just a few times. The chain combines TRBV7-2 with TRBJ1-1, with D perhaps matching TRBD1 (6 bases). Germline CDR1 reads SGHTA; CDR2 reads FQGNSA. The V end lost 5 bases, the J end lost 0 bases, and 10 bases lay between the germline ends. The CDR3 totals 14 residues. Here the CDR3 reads CASSTGQLNTEAFF. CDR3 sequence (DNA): TGTGCCAGCAGCACCGGACAGTTGAACACTGAAGCTTTCTTT.

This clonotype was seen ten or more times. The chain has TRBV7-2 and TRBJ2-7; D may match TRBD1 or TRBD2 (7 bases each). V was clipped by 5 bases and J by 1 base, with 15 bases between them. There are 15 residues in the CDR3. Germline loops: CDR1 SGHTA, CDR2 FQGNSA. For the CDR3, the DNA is TGTGCCAGCAGCGGGGGGGCGACAGGGTCCTACGAGCAGTACTTC. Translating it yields CASSGGATGSYEQYF.

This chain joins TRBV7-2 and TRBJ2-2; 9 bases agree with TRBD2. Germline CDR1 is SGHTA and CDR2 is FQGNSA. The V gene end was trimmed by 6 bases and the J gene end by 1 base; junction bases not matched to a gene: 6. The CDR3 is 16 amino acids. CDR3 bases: TGTGCCAGCAGAATAGCGGGAGTAAAGAACACCGGGGAGCTGTTTTTT. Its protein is CASRIAGVKNTGELFF.

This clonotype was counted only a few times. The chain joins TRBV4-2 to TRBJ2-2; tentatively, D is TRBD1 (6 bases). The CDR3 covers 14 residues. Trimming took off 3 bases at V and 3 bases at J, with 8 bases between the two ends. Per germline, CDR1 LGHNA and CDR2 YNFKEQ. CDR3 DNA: TGTGCCAGCAGCCATGCAGGGGACACCGGGGAGCTGTTTTTT. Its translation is CASSHAGDTGELFF.

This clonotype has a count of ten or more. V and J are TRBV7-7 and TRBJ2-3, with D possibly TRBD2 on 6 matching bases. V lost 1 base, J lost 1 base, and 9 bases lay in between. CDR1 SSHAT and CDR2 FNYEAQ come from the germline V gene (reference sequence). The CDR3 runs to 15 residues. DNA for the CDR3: TGTGCCAGCAGCTTAGAGGCTAGCGGCACAGATACGCAGTATTTT. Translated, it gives CASSLEASGTDTQYF.